This entry lists 7 T cell receptor beta chains sequenced from one sample in a study of identifying expanded T cells in peripheral blood. The table came from immunoSEQ multiplex PCR; TCRdb's copy has only in-frame clones and leaves some out. Of fewer than 130,000 clones in the sample, approximately 90% were seen once. The sequencing sample was made of blood. All receptors come from a person aged 18 to 70 in good health.

The chain is built from TRBV5-1 and TRBJ2-3, with D perhaps TRBD2 (6 bases). Trimming left V 4 bases short and J 3 bases short, with 12 bases between. Looked up from germline, CDR1 is SGHRS and CDR2 is YFSETQ. The CDR3 sequence is 14 residues long. This chain's CDR3 is CASSLGRWTDTQYF. The CDR3 region has the DNA TGCGCCAGCAGCCTGGGGAGGTGGACAGATACGCAGTATTTT.

The chain combines TRBV6-5 with TRBJ1-3; the match to TRBD1 covers 10 bases. CDR1 is MNHEY, CDR2 SVGAGI, per germline. J lost 2 bases, V lost 3 bases, and 4 bases had no gene match. The CDR3 has 16 residues. CDR3 DNA: TGTGCCAGCAGTTATGCCGACAGGGGGCCTGGAAACACCATATATTTT. This encodes CASSYADRGPGNTIYF.

The chain carries TRBV7-9 and TRBJ1-2; TRBD1 might be the D (6 bases). The CDR3 runs 16 residues. Per germline, CDR1 SEHNR and CDR2 FQNEAQ (reference sequence). The V and J ends lost 5 bases and 4 bases respectively, with 20 bases between them. The CDR3 nucleotides are TGTGCCAGCAGCCGCGCCAGGGGAATGTTTCGCTATGGCTACACCTTC. Amino acid sequence: CASSRARGMFRYGYTF.

The V gene is TRBV27, the J gene TRBJ2-1; 7 bases align to TRBD1. This CDR3 contains 11 residues. CDR1 MNHEY and CDR2 SMNVEV come from the germline V gene (reference sequence). With V trimmed by 4 bases and J by 10 bases, 1 base remained unmatched. CDR3 bases: TGTGCCAGCAGTTCAGGGGGAGAGCAGTTCTTC. This encodes CASSSGGEQFF.

The rearrangement uses TRBV28 and TRBJ1-2; possibly TRBD1 for D (6 bases). This CDR3 has 14 residues. Germline V gene data show CDR1 as MDHEN and CDR2 as SYDVKM. Trimming removed 7 bases from V and 2 bases from J, with 14 bases in between. The CDR3 sequence is CASTSPGTNYGYTF. In DNA form, the CDR3 reads TGTGCCAGCACCTCACCCGGGACAAACTATGGCTACACCTTC.

This chain connects TRBV5-4 to TRBJ2-3; D not resolved. V was shortened by 0 bases and J by 2 bases, with 16 bases between the two germline ends. CDR1 is SGHNT and CDR2 is YYREEE in the germline V gene (reference sequence). This CDR3 has 17 residues. The DNA for the CDR3 is TGTGCCAGCAGCTTGGCCGTACTGGCTCATTCCACAGATACGCAGTATTTT. Translation: CASSLAVLAHSTDTQYF.

The chain uses TRBV7-2 and TRBJ2-4; the D gene could be TRBD1 or TRBD2 (6 bases each). This CDR3 is 11 amino acids long. The germline V gene encodes CDR1 SGHTA and CDR2 FQGNSA. Between the trimmed V and J ends, which lost 8 bases and 6 bases, there was a span of 8 bases. Here the CDR3 reads CASGGGNIQYF. The CDR3 DNA is TGTGCCAGCGGAGGGGGAAACATTCAGTACTTC.